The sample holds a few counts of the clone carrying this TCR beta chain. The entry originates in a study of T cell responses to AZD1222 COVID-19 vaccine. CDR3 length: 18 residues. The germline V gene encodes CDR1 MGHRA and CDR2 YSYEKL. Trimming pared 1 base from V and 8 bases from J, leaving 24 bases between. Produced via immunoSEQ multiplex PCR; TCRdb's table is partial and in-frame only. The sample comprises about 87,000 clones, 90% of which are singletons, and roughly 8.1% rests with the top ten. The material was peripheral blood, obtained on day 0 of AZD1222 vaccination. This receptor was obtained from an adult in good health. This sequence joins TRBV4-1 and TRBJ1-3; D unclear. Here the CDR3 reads CASSQVSPPVPGKDTIYF. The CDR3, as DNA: TGCGCCAGCAGCCAAGTAAGCCCACCAGTACCGGGGAAGGACACCATATATTTT.